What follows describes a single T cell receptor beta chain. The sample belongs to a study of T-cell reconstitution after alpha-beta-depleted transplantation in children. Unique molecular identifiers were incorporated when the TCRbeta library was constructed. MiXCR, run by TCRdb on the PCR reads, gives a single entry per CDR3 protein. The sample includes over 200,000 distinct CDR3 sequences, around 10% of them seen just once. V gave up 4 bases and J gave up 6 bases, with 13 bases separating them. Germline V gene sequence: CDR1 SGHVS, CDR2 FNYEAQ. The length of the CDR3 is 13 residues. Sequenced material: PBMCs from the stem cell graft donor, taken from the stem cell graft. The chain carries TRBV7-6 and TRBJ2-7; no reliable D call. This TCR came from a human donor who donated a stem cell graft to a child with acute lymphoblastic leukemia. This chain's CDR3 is CASSSYSGPEQYF. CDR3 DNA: TGTGCCAGCAGCTCTTACAGTGGGCCCGAGCAGTACTTC. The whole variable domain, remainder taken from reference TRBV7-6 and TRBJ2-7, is GAGVSQSPRYKVTKRGQDVALRCDPISGHVSLYWYRQALGQGPEFLTYFNYEAQQDKSGLPNDRFSAERPEGSISTLTIQRTEQRDSAMYRCASSSYSGPEQYFGPGTRLTVT.